This is a list of T cell receptor beta chains from one sample in a study of blood T cell repertoires in COVID-19. Sequencing used immunoSEQ multiplex PCR; TCRdb keeps in-frame clones, though not all of them. In the table there are 50,000 to 65,000 clones, approximately 83% of which are singletons. The source material was peripheral blood. These receptors all come from a human donor in a cohort sampled during active COVID-19. Each CDR3 is given with its conserved first and last residue. The D gene is left open where the match is weak. Size is stated for part of the rows, as once, few or many counts, or as a class when the clone is expanded.

size	V	D	J	CDR3	DNA
NA	TRBV6-2/TRBV6-3	TRBD1	TRBJ2-5	CASSLPGQGDQETQYF	TGTGCCAGCAGCCTTCCGGGACAGGGGGATCAAGAGACCCAGTACTTC
NA	TRBV7-6	TRBD1	TRBJ1-4	CASSPYLGQGGEKLFF	TGTGCCAGCAGCCCTTACCTAGGACAGGGAGGTGAAAAACTGTTTTTT
few	TRBV7-9	NA	TRBJ2-1	CASNPGRSSYNEQFF	TGTGCCAGCAACCCGGGGAGGAGCTCCTACAATGAGCAGTTCTTC
NA	TRBV6-5	NA	TRBJ2-2	CASRRAGGTGELFF	TGTGCCAGCCGTAGGGCAGGAGGCACCGGGGAGCTGTTTTTT
NA	TRBV19	TRBD2	TRBJ2-3	CASSSSSGSKYTQYF	TGTGCCAGTAGTAGCTCTAGCGGGAGCAAGTATACGCAGTATTTT
once	TRBV25-1	TRBD1	TRBJ2-4	CASSDRGNIQYF	TGTGCCAGCAGTGACAGGGGGAACATTCAGTACTTC
NA	TRBV5-4	NA	TRBJ2-5	CASSRNPGTNEETQYF	TGTGCCAGCAGCCGTAACCCCGGGACAAATGAAGAGACCCAGTACTTC
NA	TRBV28	NA	TRBJ1-2	CASRSSGHGYTF	TGTGCCAGCAGATCCTCAGGGCATGGCTACACCTTC
NA	TRBV5-4	TRBD2	TRBJ2-7	CASSLGGSGSYEQYF	TGTGCCAGCAGCTTGGGCGGGAGTGGTTCCTACGAGCAGTACTTC
NA	TRBV25-1	NA	TRBJ2-3	CASSESAVTDTQYF	TGTGCCAGCAGTGAATCGGCGGTCACAGATACGCAGTATTTT
once	TRBV18	NA	TRBJ1-5	CASSQAGDNQPQHF	TGTGCCAGCTCGCAAGCAGGGGACAATCAGCCCCAGCATTTT
once	TRBV12-3/TRBV12-4	NA	TRBJ2-7	CASSLRTAYEQYF	TGTGCCAGCAGTCTGAGGACAGCCTACGAGCAGTACTTC
NA	TRBV28	TRBD1	TRBJ1-1	CASSSRGQVGTEAFF	TGTGCCAGCAGTTCAAGGGGGCAGGTGGGCACTGAAGCTTTCTTT
NA	TRBV6-5	NA	TRBJ2-6	CASRPEGSGANVLTF	TGTGCCAGCAGGCCAGAGGGCTCTGGGGCCAACGTCCTGACTTTC
NA	TRBV5-4	NA	TRBJ2-1	CASSLVSGLSSYNEQFF	TGTGCCAGCAGCTTGGTGTCCGGTTTAAGCTCCTACAATGAGCAGTTCTTC
few	TRBV7-2	NA	TRBJ2-3	CASSYLQGTDTQYF	TGTGCCAGCAGCTACCTCCAGGGCACAGATACGCAGTATTTT
NA	TRBV9	TRBD2	TRBJ2-1	CASSEGLANEQFF	TGTGCCAGCAGCGAGGGACTAGCCAATGAGCAGTTCTTC
NA	TRBV18	NA	TRBJ2-1	CASSPGTKSSYNEQFF	TGTGCCAGCTCACCCGGGACAAAGAGCTCCTACAATGAGCAGTTCTTC
once	TRBV18	NA	TRBJ2-3	CASSGGGAGTDTQYF	TGTGCCAGCTCAGGGGGAGGCGCTGGCACAGATACGCAGTATTTT
NA	TRBV18	NA	TRBJ2-3	CASSPRAGFGTDTQYF	TGTGCCAGCTCACCAAGGGCAGGGTTCGGCACAGATACGCAGTATTTT
NA	TRBV19	TRBD1	TRBJ2-6	CASTPGQGSGANVLTF	TGTGCCAGTACACCGGGACAGGGATCTGGGGCCAACGTCCTGACTTTC
NA	TRBV5-1	TRBD1	TRBJ2-5	CASSRGTGGGETQYF	TGCGCCAGCAGCCGCGGGACAGGGGGAGGGGAGACCCAGTACTTC
once	TRBV5-1	NA	TRBJ2-7	CASSSGLRSYEQYF	TGCGCCAGCAGTTCCGGACTCAGATCCTACGAGCAGTACTTC
NA	TRBV29-1	TRBD1	TRBJ2-2	CSVRPGGNTGELFF	TGCAGCGTTCGTCCAGGGGGTAACACCGGGGAGCTGTTTTTT
NA	TRBV10-2	TRBD2	TRBJ2-2	CASLGLAGGNTGELFF	TGCGCCAGCCTTGGACTAGCGGGAGGGAACACCGGGGAGCTGTTTTTT
NA	TRBV19	TRBD1	TRBJ2-7	CASSVQGAYEQYF	TGTGCCAGTAGTGTACAGGGGGCGTACGAGCAGTACTTC
NA	TRBV4-1	NA	TRBJ2-7	CASSQALKRGFTYEQYF	TGCGCCAGCAGCCAAGCCCTTAAGAGGGGGTTTACCTACGAGCAGTACTTC
NA	TRBV24-1	TRBD1	TRBJ2-2	CATVGQGGAGELFF	TGTGCCACCGTAGGACAGGGGGGCGCCGGGGAGCTGTTTTTT
NA	TRBV28	NA	TRBJ1-3	CATFAGFPGNTIYF	TGTGCTACCTTTGCGGGCTTTCCGGGAAACACCATATATTTT
NA	TRBV27	TRBD1	TRBJ1-5	CASSTSQGGQPQHF	TGTGCCAGCAGTACCTCACAGGGGGGTCAGCCCCAGCATTTT
NA	TRBV6-6	NA	TRBJ1-1	CASRNVGGTEAFF	TGTGCCAGCAGGAATGTGGGGGGCACTGAAGCTTTCTTT
NA	TRBV6-4	TRBD2	TRBJ2-3	CASSEGLAGTDTQYF	TGTGCCAGCAGTGAAGGACTAGCGGGCACAGATACGCAGTATTTT
NA	TRBV6-5	NA	TRBJ2-5	CASSYSDRETQYF	TGTGCCAGCAGTTACTCTGACAGAGAGACCCAGTACTTC
NA	TRBV9	NA	TRBJ1-1	CASTEGEGRRTEAFF	TGTGCCAGCACCGAGGGGGAGGGTCGGAGGACTGAAGCTTTCTTT
NA	TRBV18	TRBD1	TRBJ1-1	CASSPRQGTEAFF	TGTGCCAGCTCACCTCGACAGGGTACTGAAGCTTTCTTT
NA	TRBV7-3	TRBD1	TRBJ2-1	CASSSGQGFDEQFF	TGTGCCAGCAGCTCGGGACAGGGATTCGATGAGCAGTTCTTC
NA	TRBV5-6	NA	TRBJ2-7	CASIEGGTTYEQYF	TGTGCCAGCATCGAGGGGGGGACAACCTACGAGCAGTACTTC
NA	TRBV7-9	NA	TRBJ2-7	CASSLIVGGRSVEYF	TGTGCCAGCAGCTTAATTGTTGGAGGACGCTCTGTGGAGTACTTC
NA	TRBV9	NA	TRBJ1-5	CASSVGAGPNQPQHF	TGTGCCAGCAGCGTAGGTGCAGGGCCCAATCAGCCCCAGCATTTT
NA	TRBV28	NA	TRBJ2-7	CATKPPGHNLYEQYF	TGTGCCACTAAACCTCCGGGACATAACCTCTACGAGCAGTACTTC
NA	TRBV9	NA	TRBJ1-1	CASSVGPQQIEAFF	TGTGCCAGCAGCGTAGGGCCCCAACAGATTGAAGCTTTCTTT
once	TRBV5-1	TRBD1	TRBJ2-7	CASSLGQGDYEQYF	TGCGCCAGCAGCTTGGGCCAGGGGGACTACGAGCAGTACTTC
NA	TRBV28	TRBD1	TRBJ1-1	CASSFGGGGFPEAFF	TGTGCCAGCAGTTTTGGTGGAGGGGGCTTTCCTGAAGCTTTCTTT
NA	TRBV18	TRBD1	TRBJ2-2	CASSTGQAGNTGELFF	TGTGCCAGCTCAACAGGACAGGCTGGGAACACCGGGGAGCTGTTTTTT
NA	TRBV14	TRBD1	TRBJ2-2	CASSRDIGQERVRTGELFF	TGTGCCAGCAGCCGGGACATAGGACAGGAGAGAGTTCGCACCGGGGAGCTGTTTTTT
NA	TRBV5-8	TRBD2	TRBJ2-2	CASSWLHGTSVRGELFF	TGTGCCAGCAGCTGGCTACACGGGACTAGTGTGCGGGGGGAGCTGTTTTTT
NA	TRBV24-1	TRBD1	TRBJ1-1	CATSPGTGMNTEAFF	TGTGCCACGTCCCCCGGGACAGGGATGAACACTGAAGCTTTCTTT
once	TRBV28	TRBD2	TRBJ2-5	CASFGLGSRETQYF	TGTGCCAGTTTTGGACTAGGGTCGCGGGAGACCCAGTACTTC